Listed below are T cell receptor beta chains from one sample, sequenced in a study of blood T cell repertoires in COVID-19. The method was immunoSEQ multiplex PCR; TCRdb's version includes in-frame clones alone and lacks a portion of them. The sample has approximately 440,000 clones, more than 70% seen once. Input material: peripheral blood. The receptors derive from a woman aged 50 to 65 with COVID-19, enrolled during active disease. Both conserved end residues are part of each CDR3. Each record gives: D gene, J gene, V gene, clone size, CDR3 DNA, CDR3 protein. A D gene is named only where the DNA matches it firmly. Some rows have no size entry. The others give once, few or many, or a class for an expanded clone.

D gene: -
J gene: TRBJ2-5
V gene: TRBV7-8
clone size: -
CDR3 DNA: TGTGCCAGCAGCTTTTACCAGGCTACGTCTAAAGAGACCCAGTACTTC
CDR3 protein: CASSFYQATSKETQYF

D gene: -
J gene: TRBJ1-2
V gene: TRBV19
clone size: -
CDR3 DNA: TGTGCCAGTACTCTCCAGGCTAACTATGGCTACACCTTC
CDR3 protein: CASTLQANYGYTF

D gene: TRBD1
J gene: TRBJ1-6
V gene: TRBV3-1/TRBV3-2
clone size: -
CDR3 DNA: TGTGCCAGCAGCCAAGGAGACAGGGTTAATTCACCCCTCCACTTT
CDR3 protein: CASSQGDRVNSPLHF

D gene: TRBD1
J gene: TRBJ1-6
V gene: TRBV27
clone size: -
CDR3 DNA: TGTGCCAGCAGCGACGACAGGGATAATTCACCCCTCCACTTT
CDR3 protein: CASSDDRDNSPLHF

D gene: TRBD1
J gene: TRBJ2-7
V gene: TRBV9
clone size: -
CDR3 DNA: TGTGCCAGCAGCGTCGGGACAGGGTCGATCGAGCAGTACTTC
CDR3 protein: CASSVGTGSIEQYF

D gene: TRBD1
J gene: TRBJ1-2
V gene: TRBV29-1
clone size: -
CDR3 DNA: TGCAGCGTTGGTTACAGGGGGGAGGGCTACACCTTC
CDR3 protein: CSVGYRGEGYTF

D gene: -
J gene: TRBJ2-1
V gene: TRBV9
clone size: -
CDR3 DNA: TGTGCCAGCAGCGTAGTGGGGGGTCCATACAATGAGCAGTTCTTC
CDR3 protein: CASSVVGGPYNEQFF

D gene: TRBD1
J gene: TRBJ2-3
V gene: TRBV2
clone size: -
CDR3 DNA: TGTGCCAGCACCCCAGGGGGACCCAAGTTTGTAGATACGCAGTATTTT
CDR3 protein: CASTPGGPKFVDTQYF

D gene: -
J gene: TRBJ1-1
V gene: TRBV18
clone size: -
CDR3 DNA: TGTGCCAGCTCACCTGAGCGGGTCGGGGCTGAAGCTTTCTTT
CDR3 protein: CASSPERVGAEAFF

D gene: TRBD1
J gene: TRBJ1-4
V gene: TRBV19
clone size: -
CDR3 DNA: TGTGCCAGTAGCGAGACAGGGGTTAGCGAAAAACTGTTTTTT
CDR3 protein: CASSETGVSEKLFF

D gene: TRBD1
J gene: TRBJ2-7
V gene: TRBV19
clone size: -
CDR3 DNA: TGTGCCAGTAGTCCACAGGGGGTGTCCTACGAGCAGTACTTC
CDR3 protein: CASSPQGVSYEQYF

D gene: -
J gene: TRBJ1-6
V gene: TRBV11-1
clone size: once
CDR3 DNA: TGTGCCAGCAGCTTAGCGTACAGTTTACGTTCACCCCTCCACTTT
CDR3 protein: CASSLAYSLRSPLHF

D gene: -
J gene: TRBJ1-2
V gene: TRBV6-6
clone size: -
CDR3 DNA: TGTGCCAGCAGTTACGGGCGGGGGGGCCAAAGCGCTGGCTACACCTTC
CDR3 protein: CASSYGRGGQSAGYTF

D gene: TRBD2
J gene: TRBJ2-1
V gene: TRBV12-5
clone size: -
CDR3 DNA: TGTGCTAGTGGTCCGAACCCGCCGACTAGCGGGGGGTACAATGAGCAGTTCTTC
CDR3 protein: CASGPNPPTSGGYNEQFF

D gene: -
J gene: TRBJ2-7
V gene: TRBV11-2
clone size: -
CDR3 DNA: TGTGCCAGCAGCTTATTAGGTGGCGGGGCCTACGAGCAGTACTTC
CDR3 protein: CASSLLGGGAYEQYF

D gene: TRBD1
J gene: TRBJ1-2
V gene: TRBV27
clone size: -
CDR3 DNA: TGTGCCAGCAGTCCTTTAAGCCAGGGGGCCGTCTATGGCTACACCTTC
CDR3 protein: CASSPLSQGAVYGYTF

D gene: -
J gene: TRBJ1-5
V gene: TRBV19
clone size: -
CDR3 DNA: TGTGCCAGTGTCCCCCGGGACTCGAGCTCCTATAGCAATCAGCCCCAGCATTTT
CDR3 protein: CASVPRDSSSYSNQPQHF

D gene: TRBD1
J gene: TRBJ2-7
V gene: TRBV12-3/TRBV12-4
clone size: -
CDR3 DNA: TGTGCCAGCGGGGACAGTTCCTACGAGCAGTACTTC
CDR3 protein: CASGDSSYEQYF

D gene: TRBD1
J gene: TRBJ2-7
V gene: TRBV18
clone size: once
CDR3 DNA: TGTGCCAGCTCCGATCGGGACAGCTACGAGCAGTACTTC
CDR3 protein: CASSDRDSYEQYF

D gene: -
J gene: TRBJ1-2
V gene: TRBV5-1
clone size: -
CDR3 DNA: TGCGCCAGCAGCCCAGAGGTCGGGAACTATGGCTACACCTTC
CDR3 protein: CASSPEVGNYGYTF

D gene: -
J gene: TRBJ2-7
V gene: TRBV11-2
clone size: -
CDR3 DNA: TGTGCCAGCAGGAGGGTGGAGGGGGCCTCCTACGAGCAGTACTTC
CDR3 protein: CASRRVEGASYEQYF

D gene: -
J gene: TRBJ2-3
V gene: TRBV30
clone size: -
CDR3 DNA: TGTGCCTGGAGTACAGATAGCACAGATACGCAGTATTTT
CDR3 protein: CAWSTDSTDTQYF

D gene: TRBD2
J gene: TRBJ2-1
V gene: TRBV24-1
clone size: once
CDR3 DNA: TGTGCCACCAGAGCAAACTCCGGGACTAAAGGCTTCGATGAGCAGTTCTTC
CDR3 protein: CATRANSGTKGFDEQFF

D gene: TRBD2
J gene: TRBJ2-3
V gene: TRBV3-1/TRBV3-2
clone size: -
CDR3 DNA: TGTGCCAGCAGCCAGGAGCGGGGGGGCCCAGATACGCAGTATTTT
CDR3 protein: CASSQERGGPDTQYF

D gene: TRBD2
J gene: TRBJ2-5
V gene: TRBV13
clone size: -
CDR3 DNA: TGTGCCAGCAGCTCGGGACTAGCGGGGGCGAGGGAGACCCAGTACTTC
CDR3 protein: CASSSGLAGARETQYF

D gene: -
J gene: TRBJ1-6
V gene: TRBV6-1
clone size: -
CDR3 DNA: TGTGCCAGCAGTGAAGTGGGGGCCCCAGAGGATACCCTCCACTTT
CDR3 protein: CASSEVGAPEDTLHF

D gene: -
J gene: TRBJ1-5
V gene: TRBV28
clone size: -
CDR3 DNA: TGTGCCAGCAGTCCCTGGCGGGGGGCAGGAGGGGATCAGCCCCAGCATTTT
CDR3 protein: CASSPWRGAGGDQPQHF

D gene: -
J gene: TRBJ1-2
V gene: TRBV30
clone size: -
CDR3 DNA: TGTGCCTGGAGTGGATACAGGGTTCGTAGCTACACCTTC
CDR3 protein: CAWSGYRVRSYTF

D gene: -
J gene: TRBJ1-1
V gene: TRBV9
clone size: -
CDR3 DNA: TGTGCCAGCAGCCCTCGACGGGGGGGGAACACTGAAGCTTTCTTT
CDR3 protein: CASSPRRGGNTEAFF

D gene: -
J gene: TRBJ1-3
V gene: TRBV3-1/TRBV3-2
clone size: -
CDR3 DNA: TGTGCCAGCAGCCAAGGGGGAGCTGGAAACACCATATATTTT
CDR3 protein: CASSQGGAGNTIYF

D gene: -
J gene: TRBJ1-2
V gene: TRBV23-1
clone size: -
CDR3 DNA: TGCGCCAGCAGTCAATGGGTTCTGTGGGCACCTGACGGCTACACCTTC
CDR3 protein: CASSQWVLWAPDGYTF

D gene: -
J gene: TRBJ2-2
V gene: TRBV19
clone size: -
CDR3 DNA: TGTGCCAGTAGTATCCCTCCCACCGGGGAGCTGTTTTTT
CDR3 protein: CASSIPPTGELFF

D gene: TRBD2
J gene: TRBJ2-2
V gene: TRBV7-9
clone size: -
CDR3 DNA: TGTGCCAGCAGCTTAGAGCGTGAGCGGGGGAACACCGGGGAGCTGTTTTTT
CDR3 protein: CASSLERERGNTGELFF